This is a list of T cell receptor beta chains from one sample in a study of shared clonotypes between healthy human individuals. Assay: immunoSEQ multiplex PCR; the TCRdb copy retains only in-frame clones and omits some. The table has 2 million or so clones, over 85% seen once. The sequenced material came from naive CD4+ T cells sorted from blood. All receptors derive from a young man in good health. Both conserved end residues are part of each CDR3. A D gene is named only where the DNA matches it firmly. The listing skips clone size in some rows; elsewhere it reads once, few, many or a size class.

clone size,V gene,D gene,J gene,CDR3 DNA,CDR3 protein
.,TRBV19,.,TRBJ2-5,TGTGCCAGTAGTATGGACTCAGGAGAGACCCAGTACTTC,CASSMDSGETQYF
.,TRBV5-1,.,TRBJ1-1,TGCGCCAGCAGCTTTGGGCAGAACACTGAAGCTTTCTTT,CASSFGQNTEAFF
.,TRBV7-9,.,TRBJ1-5,TGTGCCAGCAGCTGGGGGGCCACGGAAGGGGATGGGCCCCAGCATTTT,CASSWGATEGDGPQHF
.,TRBV11-2,.,TRBJ2-3,TGTGCCAGCAGCTTAGGCGGGGATACGCAGTATTTT,CASSLGGDTQYF
once,TRBV27,.,TRBJ1-5,TGTGCCAGCCGGGGGGGGAATCAGCCCCAGCATTTT,CASRGGNQPQHF
.,TRBV7-7,TRBD2,TRBJ2-3,TGTGCTAGCAGCCCCCAACCTAGCGGGGGTGGTACGCAGTATTTT,CASSPQPSGGGTQYF
.,TRBV10-1,.,TRBJ2-1,TGCGCCAGCAAGACGATTAGGGGTGTGAATGAGCAGTTCTTC,CASKTIRGVNEQFF
.,TRBV27,.,TRBJ2-2,TGTGCCAGCAGGACCCTCAATGTCGGCGGGGAGCTGTTTTTT,CASRTLNVGGELFF
.,TRBV6-5,.,TRBJ1-2,TGTGCCAGCAGTCCCCCAGGCTATGGCTACACCTTC,CASSPPGYGYTF
.,TRBV27,.,TRBJ2-1,TGTGCCAGCAGTGCCTGGTGGGGTGAGCAGTTCTTC,CASSAWWGEQFF
.,TRBV7-6,.,TRBJ2-7,TGTGCCAGCAGCTTAGACGGGGGAGCCTACGAGCAGTACTTC,CASSLDGGAYEQYF
.,TRBV5-1,.,TRBJ2-7,TGCGCCAGCAGCTTGGCTAGCGATTTCGAGCAGTACTTC,CASSLASDFEQYF
.,TRBV7-2,TRBD2,TRBJ2-1,TGTGCCAGCAGCTTTAGCGGGGCCGTCTACAATGAGCAGTTCTTC,CASSFSGAVYNEQFF
.,TRBV27,TRBD1,TRBJ2-7,TGTGCCAGCAGTCAATTTGGGACAGGGCACTACGAGCAGTACTTC,CASSQFGTGHYEQYF
.,TRBV7-9,.,TRBJ2-5,TGTGCCAGCAGCTTAGGGACGAACCAAGAGACCCAGTACTTC,CASSLGTNQETQYF
.,TRBV6-6,.,TRBJ2-7,TGTGCCAGCAGCGCAGGCCCCTACGAGCAGTACTTC,CASSAGPYEQYF
once,TRBV6-6,.,TRBJ1-1,TGTGCCAGCAGGCAACCCGTCTCTATGAACACTGAAGCTTTCTTT,CASRQPVSMNTEAFF
.,TRBV5-4,.,TRBJ2-3,TGTGCCAGCAGCTTGCTCAGCGTAGATACGCAGTATTTT,CASSLLSVDTQYF
.,TRBV4-2,TRBD2,TRBJ2-5,TGTGCCAGCAGCCCATTACTAGCGGGGGGCGAAGAGACCCAGTACTTC,CASSPLLAGGEETQYF
.,TRBV19,.,TRBJ2-7,TGTGCCAACCTCGCCCAGGGAAGACACGAGCAGTACTTC,CANLAQGRHEQYF